A few counts support the clone carrying this T cell receptor (beta chain). Its specificity is not known. CD4+ T cell isolation took place after about nine days of culture. PCR showed that the person got SARS-CoV-2 infection at some point between March and December 2020. Method: immunoSEQ multiplex PCR; TCRdb's copy keeps in-frame clones and lacks some. The profile covers roughly 64,000 clones, with under 85% appearing a single time and under 30% taken by the ten largest. This sample was taken from a study of vaccination effects on CD4 cells after COVID-19. Study as a whole: From two convalescent patients, samples were taken 16 days and one week before vaccination. Wells of 1.8 million or so PBMC each were grown with 10 IU/ml IL-2 and roughly 10 ug/ml peptides. Study findings and constraints: After vaccination, spike-reactive clones in convalescents were mostly new vaccine-induced clones.

CDR1 SGHTA and CDR2 FQGTGA come from the germline V gene. The length of the CDR3 is 14 residues. Trimming took 2 bases from V and 7 from J, leaving 9 bases between them. The TCR originated in a human donor who had a prior SARS-CoV-2 infection. The source material was CD4+ T cells from PBMCs cultured without peptide, sampled before COVID-19 vaccination. V and J are TRBV7-3 and TRBJ1-6, with D hard to call. CDR3 bases: TGTGCCAGCAGCTTAGGGGATTTGAATTCACCCCTCCACTTT. Protein product: CASSLGDLNSPLHF.